Listed below are T cell receptor beta chains from one sample, sequenced in a study of blood T cells in healthy people across ages. TCRdb fed the 5' RACE reads into MiXCR, producing one record per CDR3 protein. The sample has fewer than 2,000,000 distinct CDR3 sequences; approximately 32% are singletons. Source material: blood. The receptors here all came from a woman in her twenties or thirties in good health. CDR3s include the opening cysteine and the closing phenylalanine or tryptophan. D genes are given only for firm matches. Size values are once, few and many counts, or a class for expanded clones, and some rows have none.

TRBD2	TRBV5-6	few	TRBJ2-1	CASSSLSSGVHPFKEFF	TGTGCCAGCAGCTCCCTTAGTAGCGGGGTCCACCCGTTTAAGGAGTTCTTC
.	TRBV13	.	TRBJ1-2	CASSPGGDKPFYGYTF	TGTGCCAGCAGCCCCGGCGGGGACAAGCCTTTCTATGGCTACACCTTC
TRBD2	TRBV2	.	TRBJ2-5	CASSGWTSGTETQYF	TGTGCCAGCAGTGGCTGGACTAGCGGGACAGAGACCCAGTACTTC
.	TRBV5-1	.	TRBJ2-7	CASSLEIAFSYEQYF	TGCGCCAGCAGCTTGGAAATAGCCTTTTCCTACGAGCAGTACTTC
TRBD2	TRBV28	few	TRBJ2-3	CASSLVAGVTGTDTQYF	TGTGCCAGCAGCTTGGTAGCGGGCGTGACAGGCACAGATACGCAGTATTTT
.	TRBV10-3	.	TRBJ1-5	CAISEDHSNQPQHF	TGTGCCATCAGTGAGGACCATAGCAATCAGCCCCAGCATTTT
.	TRBV9	.	TRBJ2-5	CASSGNLWEQYF	TGTGCCAGCAGCGGTAACCTCTGGGAGCAGTACTTC
TRBD2	TRBV7-2	.	TRBJ2-1	CASSLGLAGGLGEQFF	TGTGCCAGCAGCTTGGGACTAGCGGGAGGGCTCGGGGAGCAGTTCTTC
TRBD1	TRBV20-1	.	TRBJ2-5	CSARGLEMWTGSVQYF	TGCAGTGCCCGGGGGTTGGAAATGTGGACAGGGTCAGTGCAGTACTTC
TRBD1	TRBV29-1	.	TRBJ2-4	CSAGDRLSKTIQYF	TGCAGCGCTGGGGACAGGTTGTCAAAAACCATTCAGTACTTC
TRBD1	TRBV29-1	few	TRBJ2-7	CSVEDTGTESYEQYF	TGCAGCGTTGAAGATACCGGGACAGAGTCCTACGAGCAGTACTTC
TRBD1	TRBV6-5	.	TRBJ2-7	CASSSARNRGESYEQYF	TGTGCCAGCAGTTCCGCACGGAACAGGGGCGAGTCCTACGAGCAGTACTTC
.	TRBV6-5	.	TRBJ1-2	CASSYGTGGRQGYTF	TGTGCCAGCAGTTACGGGACGGGTGGACGGCAAGGCTACACCTTC
.	TRBV28	many	TRBJ2-7	CASSFPLKGGSSYEQYF	TGTGCCAGCAGTTTCCCCCTGAAGGGGGGCAGCTCCTACGAGCAGTACTTC
TRBD1	TRBV19	.	TRBJ2-7	CASRPGQGSDEQYF	TGTGCCAGTAGGCCGGGACAGGGCTCGGACGAGCAGTACTTC
.	TRBV21-1	once	TRBJ1-2	CASSKQPEDRVPGYTF	TGTGCCAGCAGCAAACAACCGGAAGACAGGGTGCCTGGCTACACCTTC
TRBD2	TRBV27	.	TRBJ2-1	CASSLATSGRARGGWNEQFF	TGTGCCAGCAGTTTAGCGACTAGCGGGAGGGCCCGAGGAGGGTGGAATGAGCAGTTCTTC
TRBD1	TRBV19	.	TRBJ2-5	CASSMTGQETQYF	TGTGCCAGTAGTATGACAGGGCAAGAGACCCAGTACTTC
.	TRBV30	.	TRBJ2-1	CAWGGRPDNEQFF	TGTGCCTGGGGGGGTCGACCGGACAATGAGCAGTTCTTC
.	TRBV20-1	few	TRBJ2-7	CSAVRESYEQYF	TGCAGTGCTGTACGGGAGTCCTACGAGCAGTACTTC
TRBD1	TRBV30	.	TRBJ1-2	CACTGQGRGYGYTF	TGTGCCTGTACAGGACAGGGTCGGGGCTATGGCTACACCTTC
TRBD1	TRBV4-1	.	TRBJ1-1	CASSPRQGETEAFF	TGCGCCAGCAGCCCTCGACAGGGTGAGACTGAAGCTTTCTTT
TRBD1	TRBV7-2	.	TRBJ2-6	CASSFRDRRVEGANVLTF	TGTGCCAGCAGCTTTCGGGACAGGAGGGTAGAAGGGGCCAACGTCCTGACTTTC
.	TRBV12-3/TRBV12-4	many	TRBJ2-5	CASSSLGEGNQETQYF	TGTGCCAGCAGCTCCCTGGGAGAGGGGAACCAAGAGACCCAGTACTTC
.	TRBV29-1	few	TRBJ1-6	CSVEHAPVGDRNSPLHF	TGCAGCGTTGAGCACGCCCCCGTGGGAGATCGTAATTCACCCCTCCACTTT
TRBD1	TRBV12-3/TRBV12-4	.	TRBJ1-5	CASSLAGQGGRQPQHF	TGTGCCAGCAGTTTAGCGGGACAGGGCGGACGTCAGCCCCAGCATTTT
TRBD2	TRBV29-1	many	TRBJ2-3	CSVLGLAGGLDTQYF	TGCAGCGTCCTCGGACTAGCGGGGGGCCTAGATACGCAGTATTTT
.	TRBV18	.	TRBJ1-5	CASSPRRDGSPQHF	TGTGCCAGCTCACCGCGGCGGGACGGTTCGCCCCAGCATTTT
.	TRBV7-3	.	TRBJ2-2	CASSAQPTGELFF	TGTGCCAGCAGCGCCCAACCGACCGGGGAGCTGTTTTTT
TRBD1	TRBV4-1	many	TRBJ2-7	CASSQRPTRPGQGLPYEQYF	TGCGCCAGCAGCCAGAGACCAACCCGCCCGGGACAGGGATTACCCTACGAGCAGTACTTC
.	TRBV20-1	few	TRBJ2-1	CSARDVQTGNEQFF	TGCAGTGCTAGAGATGTCCAAACCGGCAATGAGCAGTTCTTC
.	TRBV6-1	few	TRBJ2-4	CASSEPVQGGVNIQYF	TGTGCCAGCAGTGAACCCGTACAGGGTGGAGTAAACATTCAGTACTTC
TRBD2	TRBV10-1	few	TRBJ2-7	CASSESPGGPKEQYF	TGCGCCAGCAGTGAGTCCCCGGGAGGTCCGAAAGAGCAGTACTTC
TRBD1	TRBV5-8	.	TRBJ1-2	CASSPNGQGNYGYTF	TGTGCCAGCAGCCCGAACGGACAGGGAAACTATGGCTACACCTTC
TRBD2	TRBV20-1	.	TRBJ2-7	CSARGLVAYEQYF	TGCAGTGCTAGGGGACTAGTAGCCTACGAGCAGTACTTC
.	TRBV2	.	TRBJ2-1	CASSESRINEQFF	TGTGCCAGCAGTGAATCTAGGATAAATGAGCAGTTCTTC
TRBD1	TRBV2	.	TRBJ2-5	CASRTGVEETQYF	TGTGCCAGCAGGACAGGGGTCGAGGAGACCCAGTACTTC
.	TRBV6-5	.	TRBJ2-1	CASRTREKGEQFF	TGTGCCAGCAGGACTCGGGAAAAGGGTGAGCAGTTCTTC
TRBD2	TRBV2	once	TRBJ2-7	CASSEPGGSEQYF	TGTGCCAGCAGTGAACCGGGGGGAAGCGAGCAGTACTTC
TRBD1	TRBV6-6	.	TRBJ1-3	CASSTTGGGNTIYF	TGTGCCAGCAGTACCACAGGGGGCGGAAACACCATATATTTT
TRBD1	TRBV25-1	.	TRBJ2-7	CASSVGTGRQYF	TGTGCCAGCAGTGTGGGGACAGGTCGGCAGTACTTC
TRBD1	TRBV7-9	.	TRBJ1-1	CASSFPGQGMNTEAFF	TGTGCCAGCAGCTTTCCTGGACAGGGGATGAACACTGAAGCTTTCTTT
TRBD1	TRBV20-1	.	TRBJ1-5	CSARGVGQVYSNQPQHF	TGCAGTGCTAGAGGGGTAGGACAGGTTTATAGCAATCAGCCCCAGCATTTT
.	TRBV29-1	.	TRBJ2-5	CSLTREETQYF	TGCAGCTTGACCCGGGAAGAGACCCAGTACTTC
TRBD1	TRBV13	few	TRBJ2-1	CASSWGTETYNEQFF	TGTGCCAGCAGCTGGGGGACAGAAACCTACAATGAGCAGTTCTTC
TRBD1	TRBV28	.	TRBJ1-2	CASSFVGQGAYDGYTF	TGTGCCAGCAGTTTCGTGGGACAGGGGGCATATGATGGCTACACCTTC
.	TRBV7-3	.	TRBJ2-3	CASGPSGGTDTQYF	TGTGCCAGCGGCCCTAGTGGGGGTACAGATACGCAGTATTTT
TRBD1	TRBV7-9	once	TRBJ2-7	CAGSDRDRGAYEQYF	TGTGCCGGCAGCGACCGGGACAGGGGTGCCTACGAGCAGTACTTC
.	TRBV7-2	.	TRBJ1-5	CASSLASHSNQPQHF	TGTGCCAGCAGCTTAGCGTCCCATAGCAATCAGCCCCAGCATTTT
TRBD1	TRBV24-1	.	TRBJ2-1	CATSDTGQGAVEQFF	TGTGCCACCAGTGACACGGGACAGGGGGCGGTTGAGCAGTTCTTC
.	TRBV9	few	TRBJ2-3	CASSAQGQSTDTQYF	TGTGCCAGCAGCGCGCAGGGTCAGAGCACAGATACGCAGTATTTT
.	TRBV5-5	many	TRBJ2-3	CASSLAPYGDTQYF	TGTGCCAGCAGCTTGGCCCCATATGGAGATACGCAGTATTTT